This TCR beta chain emerged from a study of cytomegalovirus exposure and HLA in healthy donors. Whole-study findings and limits: Rates of TCR association differed by HLA locus in a later analysis, with DRB1 highest and HLA-C lowest. The HLA-A and HLA-B alleles of most subjects were reportedly predicted accurately from TCR beta sequences.

The CDR3 loop spans 14 amino acids. V was clipped by 8 bases and J by 2 bases; unmatched bases: 5. The germline V gene has CDR1 SNHLY and CDR2 FYNNEI. A remark on this clone: Its antigen is unidentified.

PCR was performed using 60 Vbeta and 13 Jbeta primers. Profiling relied on immunoSEQ multiplex PCR, and the TCRdb table lists in-frame clones only, not all of them. The sample lists roughly 240,000 clones, roughly 87% seen once, with 5% to 6% in the top ten. Input material: PBMCs. This TCR came from a woman aged 40 to 50 in good health and CMV-seropositive. V usage is TRBV2 and J usage is TRBJ1-2; 10 nucleotides align to TRBD1. The CDR3 is CASGGQGVNYGYTF. Written as DNA, the CDR3 is TGTGCCAGCGGAGGACAGGGGGTGAACTATGGCTACACCTTC.